These 6 T cell receptor beta chains were sequenced from one sample in a study of blood T cell repertoires in COVID-19. Profiling relied on immunoSEQ multiplex PCR, and the TCRdb table lists in-frame clones only, not all of them. Among about 250,000 clones listed, about four fifths were seen once. The sample taken for sequencing was peripheral blood. Receptors were obtained from an elderly man with acute or convalescent COVID-19.

The V call is TRBV19, the J call TRBJ2-2; unclear D gene. Germline V CDR1 and CDR2: LNHDA, SQIVND (reference sequence). V was trimmed by 7 bases and J by 1 base, leaving 13 bases between them. This CDR3 contains 15 residues. The CDR3 bases are TGTGCCAGTACCCGCGATATTTTGAACACCGGGGAGCTGTTTTTT. Protein product: CASTRDILNTGELFF.

The table lists this clone with a few counts. The chain is built from TRBV6-6 and TRBJ2-2; a possible D gene is TRBD2 (5 bases). In germline, CDR1 is MNHNY, CDR2 SVGAGI (reference sequence). This CDR3 is 15 amino acids long. Between the trimmed V and J ends, which lost 6 bases and 1 base, there was a span of 12 bases. CDR3 region: CASRTGLGNTGELFF. DNA for the CDR3: TGTGCCAGCAGAACCGGACTGGGGAACACCGGGGAGCTGTTTTTT.

The chain recombines TRBV5-4 with TRBJ2-1, with TRBD2 matching over 7 bases. The germline V gene encodes CDR1 SGHNT and CDR2 YYREEE (reference sequence). V was clipped by 3 bases and J by 0 bases; unmatched bases: 6. This CDR3 region has 16 residues. The CDR3 DNA sequence: TGTGCCAGCAGCTCTAGCGGTACGAGCTCCTACAATGAGCAGTTCTTC. It translates to CASSSSGTSSYNEQFF.

The chain has TRBV6-5 and TRBJ2-6; maybe TRBD2 (5 bases). V lost 10 bases and J lost 2, with 12 bases in between. Germline loops: CDR1 MNHEY, CDR2 SVGAGI. The CDR3 is made up of 14 amino acids. In nucleotides, the CDR3 is TGTGCCACCCGGACTGTCCCTGGGGCCAACGTCCTGACTTTC. Residues: CATRTVPGANVLTF.

This chain joins TRBV19 and TRBJ1-6; TRBD1 agrees at 8 bases. Losses at the gene ends were 6 bases for V and 6 bases for J; bases not matched to a gene: 10. The CDR3 has 16 amino acids. The germline V gene has CDR1 LNHDA and CDR2 SQIVND (reference sequence). Here the CDR3 DNA reads TGTGCCAGTAGCGGCTTCGGACAGGGACGTAATTCACCCCTCCACTTT. Protein product: CASSGFGQGRNSPLHF.

The chain is built from TRBV6-5 and TRBJ1-1; 7 nucleotides match TRBD1. Trimming at V came to 2 bases and at J to 4 bases, leaving 10 bases not matched to a gene. CDR1 MNHEY and CDR2 SVGAGI come from the germline V gene. The CDR3 is made up of 16 amino acids. In DNA form, the CDR3 reads TGTGCCAGCAGTTACACGCCGGACAGGTCGGCCACTGAAGCTTTCTTT. Residues: CASSYTPDRSATEAFF.